The TCR beta chain described here comes from a study of T cells after posttransplantation cyclophosphamide. Trimming removed 4 bases from V and 8 bases from J; junction bases left unmatched: 11. There are 17 residues in the CDR3. The germline gives CDR1 SGDLS, CDR2 YYNGEE. Busulfan-fludarabine conditioning, marrow transplant, and cyclophosphamide on days +3 and +4 were administered. For this clone: Its target is unknown.

Overall study results and limits: Blood and skin or GI T cell repertoires showed limited TRB overlap. Later post-transplant blood repertoires were often dominated by donor CD8+ memory clones. After PTCy, TRB diversity resembled that of CNI/methotrexate controls.

Repertoires were generated with immunoSEQ multiplex PCR, while TCRdb's copy carries only in-frame clones and drops some. This sample has about 5,000 clones, with 82% found just once. The TCR originated in a male patient aged 50 to 59 who received an allogeneic stem cell transplant from an unrelated donor, was CMV-positive, and had acute GVHD only. Some T cells may be supplied by the graft donor. The chain employs TRBV9 and TRBJ2-1, with TRBD2 identical over 14 bases. The sample consisted of PBMCs, taken 86 days after allogeneic stem cell transplant with posttransplant cyclophosphamide. The CDR3 DNA is TGTGCCAGCAGCCCACACAGCGGACTAGCGGGAGGCGATGAGCAGTTCTTC. Its protein product is CASSPHSGLAGGDEQFF. The full variable domain, completed using reference TRBV9 and TRBJ2-1, is DSGVTQTPKHLITATGQRVTLRCSPRSGDLSVYWYQQSLDQGLQFLIQYYNGEERAKGNILERFSAQQFPDLHSELNLSSLELGDSALYFCASSPHSGLAGGDEQFFGPGTRLTVL.